The rows below give T cell receptor beta chains drawn from one sample of a study of blood T cell repertoires in COVID-19. Data came from immunoSEQ multiplex PCR; TCRdb stores just in-frame clones and leaves some out. The sample has approximately 300,000 clones, 80% to 95% seen once. Sequencing input: PBMCs or T cells enriched from blood (not recorded which). These receptors were collected from a woman younger than 45 who had recovered from COVID-19. Both conserved end residues are part of each CDR3.

>TRBJ1-1|TRBV5-1
CASKGQAGQSTEAFF
>TRBJ1-2|TRBV5-1
CASSPGGGTTVFYLRYGYTF
>TRBJ1-2|TRBV27
CASSSQGAVGGYTF
>TRBJ1-4|TRBV4-3
CASSQDLAVKREKLFF
>TRBJ2-3|TRBV25-1
CASQGRVAHTDTQYF
>TRBJ2-7|TRBV7-6
CASSLGGSGAYEQYF
>TRBJ1-1|TRBV5-5
CASSNGQGFNTEAFF
>TRBJ1-5|TRBV5-1
CASSLAPGGGNQPQHF
>TRBJ1-4|TRBV6-5
CARVCNRESEKLFF
>TRBJ1-2|TRBV12-3/TRBV12-4
CASGKGGYGYTF
>TRBJ2-3|TRBV2
CASSEGPTDTQYF
>TRBJ2-3|TRBV27
CASSFNGRGPDTQYF
>TRBJ2-3|TRBV6-5
CASSYLTSGGADTQYF
>TRBJ2-2|TRBV5-4
CASSSGGRVAGGTGELFF
>TRBJ2-5|TRBV15
CATSRDGGMGTQYF
>TRBJ1-2|TRBV20-1
CSASARGARGYTF
>TRBJ2-3|TRBV7-2
CASSLQGAGTDTQYF
>TRBJ1-5|TRBV5-4
CASSLDGQRNQPQHF
>TRBJ2-1|TRBV2
CASSVERGYNEQFF
>TRBJ1-1|TRBV6-5
CASSYEWNTEAFF
>TRBJ1-5|TRBV28
CASSSDRGENQPQHF
>TRBJ2-3|TRBV11-3
CASSLSRGIGTDTQYF
>TRBJ2-4|TRBV3-1/TRBV3-2
CASSPNTVSFSGRAENIQYF
>TRBJ2-1|TRBV10-3
CAINGGDGVPYNEQFF
>TRBJ2-1|TRBV19
CASRAGNTYNEQFF
>TRBJ2-7|TRBV27
CASSAPGAGVSEQYF
>TRBJ2-6|TRBV4-1
CASSLGGSGANVLTF
>TRBJ2-7|TRBV27
CASSERLGGAYEQYF
>TRBJ2-5|TRBV4-2
CASSQAGVAGVQETQYF
>TRBJ1-1|TRBV5-1
CASSPGQGSENTEAFF
>TRBJ2-1|TRBV4-1
CASSQGPRDKYNEQFF
>TRBJ2-2|TRBV5-1
CASSFSGTEGGELFF
>TRBJ1-6|TRBV2
CASSGSNSPLHF
>TRBJ1-2|TRBV7-8
CASSPQTGSYGYTF
>TRBJ2-3|TRBV19
CASSSIGVDTQYF
>TRBJ1-2|TRBV15
CATSRAPTNYGYTF
>TRBJ2-6|TRBV28
CASSFRTSGRALTGANVLTF
>TRBJ2-6|TRBV7-3
CASSLIDRGASGANVLTF
>TRBJ2-1|TRBV28
CASSLTGTYNEQFF
>TRBJ2-6|TRBV29-1
CSVESGSGANVLTF
>TRBJ2-7|TRBV19
CASSVSGTRGYEQYF
>TRBJ2-7|TRBV6-5
CASSYLGQGHEQYF